This is a list of T cell receptor beta chains from one sample in a study of graft-versus-host responses after intestinal transplantation. Assay: immunoSEQ multiplex PCR; the TCRdb copy retains only in-frame clones and omits some. The data show roughly 40,000 clones, about 90% seen once. The sequencing used PBMCs, collected approximately 320 days after intestinal transplant. These receptors were collected from a human patient who received an intestinal transplant, so some T cells may come from the graft donor. The CDR3 runs from the conserved cysteine through the conserved F or W. The order of the fields is V gene, clone size, D gene, J gene, CDR3 DNA, CDR3 protein. D genes are given only for firm matches. Size tells how often a clone was seen (once, few, many) or the class of an expanded clone, and some rows leave it out.

TRBV11-2	-	TRBD1	TRBJ2-7	TGTGCCAGCAGCTTAGGCCCGGGACAGGGGTTCAACGAGCAGTACTTC	CASSLGPGQGFNEQYF
TRBV28	-	-	TRBJ2-5	TGTGCCAGCAACCAGTTACAAGAGACCCAGTACTTC	CASNQLQETQYF
TRBV28	once	-	TRBJ1-1	TGTGCCAGCAGCTACCGGACCGCAGCTTTCTTT	CASSYRTAAFF
TRBV4-1	-	TRBD2	TRBJ2-5	TGCGCCAGCAGCCCGAGACTAGCCCAAGAGACCCAGTACTTC	CASSPRLAQETQYF
TRBV4-1	-	-	TRBJ2-7	TGCGCCAGCAGCCCGGAGGATAGGGACGAGCAGTACTTC	CASSPEDRDEQYF
TRBV6-1	few	TRBD1	TRBJ2-1	TGTGCCAGCAGTGAAAGGGGACAGATAGGAAAGCAGTTCTTC	CASSERGQIGKQFF
TRBV6-7	once	TRBD1	TRBJ1-1	TGTGCCAGCAGTGACAGGGGGATGGCTGAAGCTTTCTTT	CASSDRGMAEAFF
TRBV6-1	-	TRBD1	TRBJ2-1	TGTGCCAGCAATCTGAGACAGGGGTATAATGAGCAGTTCTTC	CASNLRQGYNEQFF
TRBV6-5	-	TRBD1	TRBJ1-2	TGTGCCAGCAGACAGGGGGACGAGAGACGTGGCTACACCTTC	CASRQGDERRGYTF
TRBV6-6	-	TRBD1	TRBJ1-2	TGTGCCAGGATTGGGGACAGGGAAGAAGATGGCTACACCTTC	CARIGDREEDGYTF
TRBV5-1	-	-	TRBJ2-7	TGCGCCAGCAGCTTTGGACCATTCTACGAGCAGTACTTC	CASSFGPFYEQYF
TRBV30	-	-	TRBJ1-3	TGTGCCTGGAGGTGGGGGCGCGGAAACACCATATATTTT	CAWRWGRGNTIYF
TRBV6-5	-	TRBD1	TRBJ2-1	TGTGCCAGCAGTTATGTCAAAGGGGGCTATGAGCAGTTCTTC	CASSYVKGGYEQFF
TRBV5-6	-	-	TRBJ1-1	TGTGCCAGCAGCTTGTTCGCTCATCGGGGCGCCGGCACTGAAGCTTTCTTT	CASSLFAHRGAGTEAFF
TRBV4-1	-	TRBD2	TRBJ2-1	TGCGCCAGCAGCCACGTAGCGGGGGACGAGCAGTTCTTC	CASSHVAGDEQFF
TRBV5-1	-	-	TRBJ2-7	TGCGCCAGCAGCTTCAATGCGGGTGCCTACGAGCAGTACTTC	CASSFNAGAYEQYF
TRBV5-1	once	-	TRBJ2-3	TGCGCCAGCAGCTTGGCAGGGTTCACAGATACGCAGTATTTT	CASSLAGFTDTQYF
TRBV6-1	-	-	TRBJ1-1	TGTGCCAGCAGTGAATTCGGGAAAACTGAAGCTTTCTTT	CASSEFGKTEAFF
TRBV2	-	-	TRBJ1-5	TGTGCCAGCTGGGGCAGGGGCAATCAGCCCCAGCATTTT	CASWGRGNQPQHF
TRBV4-1	-	TRBD2	TRBJ2-3	TGCGCCAGCAGCCGCTTGGGACTAGCGGGCGAATCAGATACGCAGTATTTT	CASSRLGLAGESDTQYF
TRBV6-1	-	-	TRBJ1-2	TGTGCCAGCAGTGAGGGGGGGAACTATGGCTACACCTTC	CASSEGGNYGYTF
TRBV5-5	once	-	TRBJ1-1	TGTGCCAGCGGTCGGGAACTGGCTTTCTTT	CASGRELAFF
TRBV28	-	-	TRBJ1-3	TGTGCCAGCACTGGGGGATCCTCTGGAAACACCATATATTTT	CASTGGSSGNTIYF
TRBV18	-	-	TRBJ1-1	TGTGCCAGCTCACAGGGATCGGGCACTGAAGCTTTCTTT	CASSQGSGTEAFF
TRBV6-1	few	-	TRBJ1-5	TGTGCCAGCAGTGAAGCGCGGGGCGGGGGCGGTCAGCCCCAGCATTTT	CASSEARGGGGQPQHF
TRBV6-1	-	-	TRBJ1-3	TGTGCCAGCAGTGAGGCCGCTGGAAACACCATATATTTT	CASSEAAGNTIYF
TRBV6-1	-	-	TRBJ2-7	TGTGCCAGCAGTGCCTCGGGGGCCTACGAGCAGTACTTC	CASSASGAYEQYF
TRBV6-1	once	TRBD1	TRBJ1-2	TGTGCCAGCAGGGAACGGCAGGGGGCTGGCTACACCTTC	CASRERQGAGYTF
TRBV11-2	-	-	TRBJ2-5	TGTGCCAGCAGCTCCCTAGATGGGGTCCAAGAGACCCAGTACTTC	CASSSLDGVQETQYF
TRBV23-1	-	-	TRBJ2-5	TGCGCCAGCAGACCCTCGGGGACCCAGTACTTC	CASRPSGTQYF
TRBV9	few	TRBD2	TRBJ2-2	TGTGCCAGCAGCCCTAAGGGACTAGCGGGACCCGGGGAGCTGTTTTTT	CASSPKGLAGPGELFF
TRBV27	-	TRBD1	TRBJ2-3	TGTGCCAGCACTATCGGACAGGGAAGCACAGATACGCAGTATTTT	CASTIGQGSTDTQYF
TRBV7-6	-	-	TRBJ2-7	TGTGCCAGCAGCTCCAGGACCGAGTACGAGCAGTACTTC	CASSSRTEYEQYF
TRBV6-1	-	TRBD1	TRBJ1-1	TGTGCCAGCAGTGTACCCGGACAGGGTAAGCGCTGTGGCACTGAAGCTTTCTTT	CASSVPGQGKRCGTEAFF
TRBV6-5	-	-	TRBJ2-7	TGTGCCAGCACCCGAGCGGACGGATACGAGAGATACTTC	CASTRADGYERYF
TRBV13	-	-	TRBJ2-7	TGTGCCAGCAGCTCGCAGGGTTACGAGCAGTACTTC	CASSSQGYEQYF
TRBV2	-	TRBD1	TRBJ2-7	TGTGCCAGCACCCTGGGACAGGGTAGCTACGAGCAGTACTTC	CASTLGQGSYEQYF
TRBV29-1	-	TRBD1	TRBJ2-2	TGCAGCGTCAGACCACAGGGGAACGGGGAGCTGTTTTTT	CSVRPQGNGELFF
TRBV9	-	-	TRBJ2-7	TGTGCCAGCAGCGTAGAACAGGTCTCCTACGAGCAGTACTTC	CASSVEQVSYEQYF
TRBV5-1	-	TRBD1	TRBJ1-4	TGCGCCAGCAGCTTGGAGGGAGGGGGCGGTGAAAAACTGTTTTTT	CASSLEGGGGEKLFF
TRBV28	-	TRBD1	TRBJ1-4	TGTGCCATCCCGGTCTCGGACAGGTCGGGAAAACTGTTTTTT	CAIPVSDRSGKLFF
TRBV29-1	-	-	TRBJ1-1	TGCAGCGTTGAGAGGACCCTGAACACTGAAGCTTTCTTT	CSVERTLNTEAFF
TRBV7-2	-	-	TRBJ2-7	TGTGCCAGCAGCTTAGATAACTACGAGCAGTACTTC	CASSLDNYEQYF
TRBV2	-	-	TRBJ2-2	TGTGCCAGCATATTTCGGGCTTTCGGGGAGCTGTTTTTT	CASIFRAFGELFF
TRBV7-9	-	TRBD1	TRBJ2-3	TGTGCCAGCAGCTTAGAGACAGGGGGTACAGATACGCAGTATTTT	CASSLETGGTDTQYF
TRBV13	-	TRBD2	TRBJ2-3	TGTGCCAGCAGCGCCACTCGTAGCGGGGGGGCCCCCACAGATACGCAGTATTTT	CASSATRSGGAPTDTQYF
TRBV19	once	-	TRBJ2-2	TGTGCCAGTAGTATTAATGGAGACACCGGGGAGCTGTTTTTT	CASSINGDTGELFF
TRBV4-1	-	-	TRBJ2-2	TGCGCCAGCAGCCAAGTGTCGGGGGAGGAGCTGTTTTTT	CASSQVSGEELFF
TRBV18	once	-	TRBJ1-5	TGTGCCAGCTCCCCGCTCGGGGATCGGTGGCAGCCCCAGCATTTT	CASSPLGDRWQPQHF
TRBV6-4	-	-	TRBJ1-6	TGTGCCAGCAGTGCAGACAGGTATTCACCCCTCCACTTT	CASSADRYSPLHF
TRBV9	-	TRBD2	TRBJ2-1	TGTGCCAGCAGCGCGGGGGGAGCGGGAGGCCCCAATGAGCAGTTCTTC	CASSAGGAGGPNEQFF
TRBV6-6	-	TRBD1	TRBJ1-1	TGTGCCAGCAGCCCTCGGCAGGGGGCGAACACTGAAGCTTTCTTT	CASSPRQGANTEAFF
TRBV11-2	-	-	TRBJ2-5	TGTGCCAGCAGCTTAATACTTTTGGAGACCCAGTACTTC	CASSLILLETQYF
TRBV18	-	-	TRBJ2-2	TGTGCCAGCTCACCACCGTCTACGGCCGGGGAGCTGTTTTTT	CASSPPSTAGELFF